This is a list of T cell receptor beta chains from one sample in a study of T cell responses to AZD1222 COVID-19 vaccine. Profiling relied on immunoSEQ multiplex PCR, and the TCRdb table lists in-frame clones only, not all of them. Among 90,000 to 110,000 clones, about nine tenths were seen once, and the ten largest hold around 7.5%. Sequenced material: peripheral blood, taken on day 0 of AZD1222 vaccination. These receptors all come from an adult in good health. The CDR3 runs from the conserved cysteine through the conserved F or W. A D gene is named only where the DNA matches it firmly. Clone size, where shown, is once, few, many, or a class for clones that have expanded.

j_call v_call cdr3_length d_call clone_size cdr3_nt cdr3_aa
TRBJ2-1 TRBV12-3/TRBV12-4 12 TRBD2 once TGTGCCAGCAGCCGGACTAGCCAAGAGCAGTTCTTC CASSRTSQEQFF
TRBJ2-6 TRBV24-1 16 NA NA TGTGCCACCAGAAAAGTGGAGTACTCTGGGGCCAACGTCCTGACTTTC CATRKVEYSGANVLTF
TRBJ2-2 TRBV9 12 NA NA TGTGCCAGCAGCCTATACACCGGGGAGCTGTTTTTT CASSLYTGELFF
TRBJ1-1 TRBV9 13 NA NA TGTGCCAGCAGCGGTCAGCTCACCTCTGAAGCTTTCTTT CASSGQLTSEAFF
TRBJ2-1 TRBV30 15 NA NA TGTGCCTGGAGTGTACGCGGGTTCTCCTACAATGAGCAGTTCTTC CAWSVRGFSYNEQFF
TRBJ2-1 TRBV12-5 14 TRBD2 NA TGTGCTAGTGGTTCCGGACTAGCAGGAGGCGAGCAGTTCTTC CASGSGLAGGEQFF
TRBJ2-5 TRBV5-1 17 NA NA TGCGCCAGCAGCTCCGTTACCCCCCCCTTCTCTGGCGAGGACCAGTACTTC CASSSVTPPFSGEDQYF
TRBJ1-1 TRBV5-4 15 NA NA TGTGCCAGCAGCTTGGCGTCGCAGATGAACACTGAAGCTTTCTTT CASSLASQMNTEAFF
TRBJ1-1 TRBV7-3 15 TRBD1 NA TGTGCCAGCAGCCCAGGGGGTAGCAAGAACACTGAAGCTTTCTTT CASSPGGSKNTEAFF
TRBJ2-2 TRBV7-9 14 NA NA TGTGCCAGCAGCCAAAGGGTGAACACCGGGGAGCTGTTTTTT CASSQRVNTGELFF
TRBJ1-4 TRBV19 17 TRBD1 NA TGTGCCAGTAGCCTTGTGGGACAGTCGGCCGGTAGGGAAAAACTGTTTTTT CASSLVGQSAGREKLFF
TRBJ2-1 TRBV6-5 15 NA NA TGTGCCAGCATACCTTACGCGGGCAGCTACAATGAGCAGTTCTTC CASIPYAGSYNEQFF
TRBJ2-5 TRBV5-1 17 NA NA TGCGCCAGCAGCTCCGCCTTAACCCTAGCGACGTCGGAGACCCAGTACTTC CASSSALTLATSETQYF
TRBJ1-5 TRBV18 15 TRBD1 NA TGTGCCAGCTCACCTGGACAGGTCCTCAATCAGCCCCAGCATTTT CASSPGQVLNQPQHF
TRBJ2-5 TRBV11-3 14 NA NA TGTGCCACGGGGCTTCGGAAAGGAGCGGAGACCCAGTACTTC CATGLRKGAETQYF
TRBJ2-3 TRBV3-1/TRBV3-2 13 NA NA TGTGCCAGCAGCCAAGATGGGGCAGATACGCAGTATTTT CASSQDGADTQYF
TRBJ2-6 TRBV5-6 18 NA few TGTGCCAGCAGCTTGCCAGGGTTCAACCTCGGTGGGGCCAACGTCCTGACTTTC CASSLPGFNLGGANVLTF
TRBJ2-7 TRBV6-2/TRBV6-3 15 NA NA TGTGCCAGCAGTGGGGTGGGGCTCCTCCCCTACGAGCAGTACTTC CASSGVGLLPYEQYF
TRBJ2-7 TRBV5-6 15 TRBD1 NA TGTGCCAGCAGTTCCCTCCAGGGGGCAACCTACGAGCAGTACTTC CASSSLQGATYEQYF
TRBJ2-7 TRBV25-1 12 TRBD1 NA TGTGCCAGCACCGGGACAGGGGACGAGCAGTACTTC CASTGTGDEQYF